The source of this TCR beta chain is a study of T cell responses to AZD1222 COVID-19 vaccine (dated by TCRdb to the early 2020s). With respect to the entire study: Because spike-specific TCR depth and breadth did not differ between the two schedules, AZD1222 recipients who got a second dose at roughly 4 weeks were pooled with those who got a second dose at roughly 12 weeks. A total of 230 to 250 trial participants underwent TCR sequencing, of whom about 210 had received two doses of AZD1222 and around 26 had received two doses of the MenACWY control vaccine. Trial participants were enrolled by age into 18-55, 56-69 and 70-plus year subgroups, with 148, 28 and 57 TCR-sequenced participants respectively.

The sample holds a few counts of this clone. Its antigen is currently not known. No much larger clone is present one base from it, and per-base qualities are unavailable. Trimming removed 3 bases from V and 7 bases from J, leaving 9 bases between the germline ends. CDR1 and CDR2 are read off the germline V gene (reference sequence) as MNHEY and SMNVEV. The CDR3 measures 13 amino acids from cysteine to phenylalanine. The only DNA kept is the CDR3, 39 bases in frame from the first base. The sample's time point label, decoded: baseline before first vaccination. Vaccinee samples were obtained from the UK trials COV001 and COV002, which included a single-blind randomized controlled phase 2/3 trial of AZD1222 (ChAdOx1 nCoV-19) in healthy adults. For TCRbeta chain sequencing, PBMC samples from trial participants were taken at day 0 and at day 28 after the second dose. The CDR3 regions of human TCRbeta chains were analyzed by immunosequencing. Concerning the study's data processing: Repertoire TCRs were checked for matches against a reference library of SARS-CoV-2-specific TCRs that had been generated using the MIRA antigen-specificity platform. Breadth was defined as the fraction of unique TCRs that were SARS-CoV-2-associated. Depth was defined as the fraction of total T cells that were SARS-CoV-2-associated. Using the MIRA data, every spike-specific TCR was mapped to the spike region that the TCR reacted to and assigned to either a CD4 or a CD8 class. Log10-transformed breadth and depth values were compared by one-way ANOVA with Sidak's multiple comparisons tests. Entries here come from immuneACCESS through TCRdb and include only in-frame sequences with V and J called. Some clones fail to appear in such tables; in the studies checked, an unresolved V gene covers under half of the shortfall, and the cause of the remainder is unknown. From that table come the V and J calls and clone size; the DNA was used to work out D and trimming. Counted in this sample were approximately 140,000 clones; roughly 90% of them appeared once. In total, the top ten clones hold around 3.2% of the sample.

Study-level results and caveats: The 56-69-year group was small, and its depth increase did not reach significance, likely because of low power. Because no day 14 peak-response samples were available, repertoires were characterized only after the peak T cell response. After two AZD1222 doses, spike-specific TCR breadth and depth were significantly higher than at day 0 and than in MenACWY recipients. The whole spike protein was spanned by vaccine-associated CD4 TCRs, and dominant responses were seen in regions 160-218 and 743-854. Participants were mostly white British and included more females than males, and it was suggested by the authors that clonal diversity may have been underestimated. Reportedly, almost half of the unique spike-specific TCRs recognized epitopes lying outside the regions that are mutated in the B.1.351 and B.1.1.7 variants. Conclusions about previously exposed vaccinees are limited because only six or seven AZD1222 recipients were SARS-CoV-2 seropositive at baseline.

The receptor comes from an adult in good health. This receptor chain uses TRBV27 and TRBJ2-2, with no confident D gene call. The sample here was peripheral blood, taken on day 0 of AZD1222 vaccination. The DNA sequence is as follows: TGTGCCAGCAGTTTCCCTTCAAGCGGGGAGCTGTTTTTT. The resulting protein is CASSFPSSGELFF.